The 20 T cell receptor beta chains below come from one sample, sequenced in a study of beta chain features in type 1 diabetes. Expressed TCRB transcripts were sequenced because the entire RNA isolate underwent reverse transcription. Profiled with immunoSEQ multiplex PCR; TCRdb holds only in-frame clones, not every one. The top ten clones hold less than 0.035% of a sample with about 230,000 clones, 9.6% of them seen once. The sample consisted of naive CD4+ T cells from blood. These receptors were obtained from a woman aged 18-35 years in good health.

The chain links TRBV30 to TRBJ1-4, with a weak D call TRBD1 (5 bases). Germline loops: CDR1 GTSNPN, CDR2 SVGIG (reference sequence). V was pared by 5 bases and J by 4 bases, with 8 bases between. This CDR3 has 12 amino acids. CDR3 protein: CAWDSFNEKLFF. The CDR3 DNA reads as TGTGCCTGGGACAGCTTTAATGAAAAACTGTTTTTT.

Turning to this clone: This could be a read error, since a much larger clone is one nucleotide away. The gene calls are TRBV2 and TRBJ1-5; TRBD1 aligns across 8 bases. With V trimmed by 7 bases and J by 5 bases, 4 bases remained unmatched. CDR3 length equals 13 residues. Germline V CDR1 and CDR2: SNHLY, FYNNEI. CDR3 in amino acids: CASILDRDQPQHF. CDR3 nucleotide sequence: TGTGCCAGCATCTTGGACAGGGATCAGCCCCAGCATTTT.

This clone was found a few times. This chain links TRBV6-1 with TRBJ2-2, with D perhaps TRBD1 (5 bases). Germline CDR1 MNHNS, CDR2 SASEGT. This CDR3 region has 15 residues. Trimming removed 3 bases at V and 5 bases at J, with 13 bases between. The CDR3 DNA is TGTGCCAGCAGTGACGTCCAGGGAAGTACCGGGGAGCTGTTTTTT. The encoded protein is CASSDVQGSTGELFF.

This clone came up a few times. This CDR3 is also generated by other DNA sequences in the sample. V gene TRBV2 combines with J gene TRBJ1-1, with D possibly matching TRBD1 (6 bases). Germline loops: CDR1 SNHLY, CDR2 FYNNEI. The ends were cut back, 3 bases at V and 2 bases at J, with 10 bases in the middle. The CDR3 spans 14 residues. CDR3 amino acids: CASSEDRGNTEAFF. In DNA form, the CDR3 reads TGTGCCAGCAGTGAGGACAGAGGAAACACTGAAGCTTTCTTT.

The chain joins TRBV9 to TRBJ2-5; 10 nucleotides agree with TRBD2. This CDR3 has 16 residues. After removal of 0 bases from V and 1 base from J, the junction contained 3 bases not matched to a gene. The germline gives CDR1 SGDLS, CDR2 YYNGEE. The CDR3 reads CASSVVGLASQETQYF. The DNA for the CDR3 is TGTGCCAGCAGCGTAGTGGGACTAGCGAGCCAAGAGACCCAGTACTTC.

This clone has just a few counts. The gene calls are TRBV5-1 and TRBJ2-3, with TRBD2 matching 10 bases. J was trimmed by 4 bases and V by 4 bases; bases with no gene match: 9. This CDR3 is built from 16 residues. CDR1 SGHRS and CDR2 YFSETQ come from the germline V gene. The CDR3 sequence: CASSHLAGELPDTQYF. The CDR3 coding sequence is TGCGCCAGCAGCCACCTAGCGGGAGAACTGCCAGATACGCAGTATTTT.

This chain joins TRBV5-1 and TRBJ2-5; TRBD2 matches 7 bases. Trimming took 3 bases from V and 5 from J; bases not matched to a gene: 10. From germline, CDR1 is SGHRS and CDR2 YFSETQ. The CDR3 covers 15 residues. The CDR3 region has the DNA TGCGCCAGCAGCTCCTTCGGAACTAGCGAGGAGACCCAGTACTTC. Encoded protein: CASSSFGTSEETQYF.

This clone was seen a few times. Compared with germline, one end of the junction differs, possibly owing to a read error. The chain combines TRBV7-8 with TRBJ2-7; TRBD1 aligns across 7 bases. The CDR3 contains 15 residues. Germline lookup yields CDR1 SGHVS and CDR2 FQNEAQ. The CDR3 protein is CASSLLGQTSYEQYF. The CDR3 DNA follows: TGTGCCAGCAGCCTTTTGGGACAGACCTCCTATGAGCAGTACTTC. The full variable domain, its missing parts supplied by reference TRBV7-8 and TRBJ2-7, is GAGVSQSPRYKVAKRGQDVALRCDPISGHVSLFWYQQALGQGPEFLTYFQNEAQLDKSGLPSDRFFAERPEGSVSTLKIQRTQQEDSAVYLCASSLLGQTSYEQYFGPGTRLTVT.

J is TRBJ1-1 and V is TRBV9; tentatively, D is TRBD1 (5 bases). The V and J ends lost 2 bases and 8 bases respectively, with 16 bases between them. The CDR3 is 14 residues long. Germline V gene data show CDR1 as SGDLS and CDR2 as YYNGEE. Here the CDR3 reads CASSVTARDWEAFF. The CDR3 DNA reads as TGTGCCAGCAGCGTCACTGCCAGGGACTGGGAAGCTTTCTTT.

This clone was recorded once. This sequence joins TRBV7-8 and TRBJ2-1; 8 bases line up with TRBD2. After removal of 1 base from V and 4 bases from J, the junction contained 12 bases not matched to a gene. The CDR3 has 18 residues. Germline values: CDR1 SGHVS, CDR2 FQNEAQ. CDR3 nucleotides: TGTGCCAGCAGCTTAGTCAGCTCAGCGGGAGACTTATACAATGAGCAGTTCTTC. It specifies CASSLVSSAGDLYNEQFF.

This clone was counted a single time. V usage is TRBV7-6 and J usage is TRBJ2-7; D uncertain. Germline CDR1 reads SGHVS; CDR2 reads FNYEAQ. V lost 3 bases and J 2 bases, leaving 11 bases between the germline ends. CDR3 length equals 14 residues. The CDR3 region has the DNA TGTGCCAGCAGCTTGACAACCGCTGCCTACGAGCAGTACTTC. Protein: CASSLTTAAYEQYF.

V and J are TRBV7-3 and TRBJ2-2, with a weak D call TRBD1 (6 bases). V was cut by 5 bases and J by 7 bases, with 14 bases left in between. Germline CDR1 is SGHTA and CDR2 is FQGTGA. The CDR3 runs 14 residues. The CDR3 bases are TGTGCCAGCAGCGCCACAGGGTTATACGGGGAGCTGTTTTTT. Translating gives CASSATGLYGELFF. Full variable domain (outside the CDR3, taken from reference TRBV7-3 and TRBJ2-2): GAGVSQTPSNKVTEKGKYVELRCDPISGHTALYWYRQSLGQGPEFLIYFQGTGAADDSGLPNDRFFAVRPEGSVSTLKIQRTERGDSAVYLCASSATGLYGELFFGEGSRLTVL.

There are a few counts of this clone. V gene TRBV2 combines with J gene TRBJ2-7; no reliable D call. Germline loops: CDR1 SNHLY, CDR2 FYNNEI. The length of the CDR3 is 13 residues. V was shortened by 2 bases and J by 3 bases, with 8 bases between the two germline ends. For the CDR3, the DNA is TGTGCCAGCAGTGAATTTCGTCGCTACGAGCAGTACTTC. Translated: CASSEFRRYEQYF.

The rearrangement links TRBV19 to TRBJ2-2; 8 positions match TRBD1. V lost 7 bases to trimming and J lost 6 bases; unmatched junction nucleotides: 4. The CDR3 sequence is 13 residues long. Germline CDR1 and CDR2: LNHDA and SQIVND (reference sequence). The CDR3 reads CASNQGAPGELFF. CDR3 nucleotide sequence: TGTGCCAGTAACCAGGGGGCGCCCGGGGAGCTGTTTTTT.

This clone was detected many times. DNA for the CDR3: TGCAGCGTAGGCCCGGGGGGCTCCTACAATGAGCAGTTCTTC. Translation gives CSVGPGGSYNEQFF. The rearrangement joins TRBV29-1 to TRBJ2-1; TRBD2 matches 7 bases. Trimming cost V 6 bases and J 0 bases; bases outside gene matches: 5. The CDR3 runs to 14 residues. The germline V gene encodes CDR1 SQVTM and CDR2 ANQGSEA.

This rearrangement joins TRBV5-1 to TRBJ1-5; no definite D call. Germline V gene lookup returns CDR1 SGHRS and CDR2 YFSETQ. The CDR3 sequence is 16 residues long. Trimming pared 4 bases from V and 1 base from J, leaving 15 bases between. The CDR3 DNA reads as TGCGCCAGCAGCCGGGATGGAGGACCCAGCAATCAGCCCCAGCATTTT. Protein product: CASSRDGGPSNQPQHF.

CDR3 DNA sequence: TGTGCCAGCAGAGGGACATCCCAAGGACATGGCTACACCTTC. It specifies CASRGTSQGHGYTF. V usage is TRBV2 and J usage is TRBJ1-2, with D possibly being TRBD1 (6 bases). The CDR3 has 14 amino acids. V was clipped by 6 bases and J by 6 bases, with 17 bases between them. Per the germline V gene, CDR1 is SNHLY and CDR2 is FYNNEI.

This clone was detected a few times. The chain is built from TRBV5-1 and TRBJ2-7; possibly TRBD2 for D (5 bases). The germline gives CDR1 SGHRS, CDR2 YFSETQ. The CDR3 covers 14 residues. V shed 7 bases and J shed 1 base, with 15 bases lying between them. The CDR3 region has the DNA TGCGCCAGCCGACCAGCGGTTTCTTCCTACGAGCAGTACTTC. Encoded protein: CASRPAVSSYEQYF.

This clone has more than one count but fewer than ten. This chain connects TRBV6-1 to TRBJ2-3; D may be TRBD2 (6 bases). Germline-derived CDR1 and CDR2 are MNHNS and SASEGT. Trimming removed 3 bases from V and 2 bases from J, with 15 bases in between. The CDR3 is 16 amino acids. Here the CDR3 reads CASSDKAGRNTDTQYF. The DNA of the CDR3 is TGTGCCAGCAGTGACAAGGCCGGGAGAAACACAGATACGCAGTATTTT.

J is TRBJ1-1 and V is TRBV2; 8 bases fit TRBD1. From germline, CDR1 is SNHLY and CDR2 FYNNEI. The CDR3 consists of 14 residues. V lost 6 bases to trimming and J lost 5 bases; unmatched junction nucleotides: 8. In DNA form, the CDR3 reads TGTGCCAGCAGCATAACAGGGGGTGAGACTGAAGCTTTCTTT. This translates into CASSITGGETEAFF.